What follows are 24 T cell receptor beta chains derived from one specimen sequenced in a study of OX40 agonist ivuxolimab in advanced cancers. This table comes from immunoSEQ multiplex PCR, and its TCRdb copy is limited to in-frame clones, with some not included. The repertoire has roughly 60,000 clones, about 94% of them found once; the top ten carry around 20%. The source was CD4+ or CD8+ T cells sorted from blood, collected in a trial of the OX40 agonist ivuxolimab. The receptors originated from an adult with an advanced solid tumor such as melanoma, head and neck, liver or kidney cancer.

This sequence joins TRBV5-1 and TRBJ1-5; D not certain. The V gene lost 4 bases and the J gene lost 3 bases, with 11 bases spanning the gap. The CDR3 extends over 14 amino acids. Per the germline V gene, CDR1 is SGHRS and CDR2 is YFSETQ. CDR3 nucleotides: TGCGCCAGCAGCCATTTTCAGTACAATCAGCCCCAGCATTTT. Protein sequence: CASSHFQYNQPQHF. The full variable domain, with the rest looked up from reference TRBV5-1 and TRBJ1-5, is KAGVTQTPRYLIKTRGQQVTLSCSPISGHRSVSWYQQTPGQGLQFLFEYFSETQRNKGNFPGRFSGRQFSNSRSEMNVSTLELGDSALYLCASSHFQYNQPQHFGDGTRLSIL.

The chain is built from TRBV30 and TRBJ2-1, with a weak D call TRBD2 (6 bases). The length of the CDR3 is 14 residues. Per germline, CDR1 GTSNPN and CDR2 SVGIG (reference sequence). Trimming took off 1 base at V and 0 bases at J, with 7 bases between the two ends. CDR3 in DNA: TGTGCCTGGAGTGACGGGAGCTCCTACAATGAGCAGTTCTTC. It is translated as CAWSDGSSYNEQFF.

The chain uses TRBV5-5 and TRBJ2-3; D may be TRBD2 (6 bases). CDR1 and CDR2 (germline): SGHKS, YYEKEE (reference sequence). V gave up 0 bases and J gave up 8 bases, with 13 bases separating them. The CDR3 is 14 amino acids. CDR3 protein: CASSLGSGLSTQYF. The CDR3 nucleotides are TGTGCCAGCAGCTTGGGCAGCGGGTTAAGTACGCAGTATTTT.

The chain couples TRBV30 to TRBJ2-3; TRBD2 agrees at 9 bases. Germline V gene data show CDR1 as GTSNPN and CDR2 as SVGIG (reference sequence). The CDR3 runs 15 residues. V lost 1 base, J lost 5 bases, and 7 bases stayed unmatched. The CDR3: CAWSGAGGPGDTQYF. The CDR3 nucleotides are TGTGCCTGGAGTGGGGCGGGAGGGCCCGGAGATACGCAGTATTTT. Complete variable domain (other parts from reference TRBV30 and TRBJ2-3): SQTIHQWPATLVQPVGSPLSLECTVEGTSNPNLYWYRQAAGRGLQLLFYSVGIGQISSEVPQNLSASRPQDRQFILSSKKLLLSDSGFYLCAWSGAGGPGDTQYFGPGTRLTVL.

This chain connects TRBV7-6 to TRBJ2-7, with TRBD1 matching 7 bases. Per the germline V gene, CDR1 is SGHVS and CDR2 is FNYEAQ. The CDR3 loop spans 15 amino acids. V gave up 6 bases and J gave up 4 bases; unmatched junction bases: 12. The CDR3 loop reads CASSTAPGQTYEQYF. CDR3 in DNA: TGTGCCAGCAGTACAGCCCCGGGACAGACGTACGAGCAGTACTTC.

The V gene is TRBV18, the J gene TRBJ1-1, with D hard to call. V lost 0 bases and J 3 bases, leaving 8 bases between the germline ends. The CDR3 runs 14 residues. CDR1 is KGHSH and CDR2 is LQKENI in the germline V gene. CDR3 residues: CASSPPNLYTEAFF. The CDR3 DNA is TGTGCCAGCTCACCACCGAATTTGTACACTGAAGCTTTCTTT. Full variable domain (missing parts from reference TRBV18 and TRBJ1-1): NAGVMQNPRHLVRRRGQEARLRCSPMKGHSHVYWYRQLPEEGLKFMVYLQKENIIDESGMPKERFSAEFPKEGPSILRIQQVVRGDSAAYFCASSPPNLYTEAFFGQGTRLTVV.

This chain joins TRBV28 and TRBJ2-1, with D uncertain. The CDR3 runs 16 residues. Germline assignment: CDR1 MDHEN and CDR2 SYDVKM. Trimming cost V 7 bases and J 2 bases, with 18 bases left between them. The CDR3 protein is CASTSLLRSPYNEQFF. The DNA of the CDR3 is TGTGCCAGCACTTCCCTACTGCGCTCCCCCTACAATGAGCAGTTCTTC.

The chain links TRBV6-5 to TRBJ1-1; 8 bases match TRBD1. V shed 5 bases, J shed 4 bases, and the junction held 6 bases outside the gene matches. Per the germline V gene, CDR1 is MNHEY and CDR2 is SVGAGI. This CDR3 is built from 14 residues. The CDR3 is CASSMDRAITEAFF. CDR3 in DNA: TGTGCCAGCAGTATGGACAGGGCAATCACTGAAGCTTTCTTT.

In its sample, this clone was seen once. The V gene is TRBV9, the J gene TRBJ1-1; TRBD1 matches at 9 bases. The length of the CDR3 is 16 residues. With V trimmed by 3 bases and J by 7 bases, 13 bases remained unmatched. From germline, CDR1 is SGDLS and CDR2 YYNGEE. CDR3 in DNA: TGTGCCAGCAGCGCAGCTGGGGGGACAGGGATGGGTGAAGCTTTCTTT. Amino acid sequence: CASSAAGGTGMGEAFF.

This chain joins TRBV9 and TRBJ2-7, with TRBD2 identical over 13 bases. The J segment lost 6 bases and the V segment lost 4 bases, leaving 7 bases of the junction unmatched. Germline V gene data show CDR1 as SGDLS and CDR2 as YYNGEE. CDR3 length equals 15 residues. The chain's CDR3 is CASSPWTSGSSEQYF. The DNA for the CDR3 is TGTGCCAGCAGCCCCTGGACTAGCGGGAGTTCCGAGCAGTACTTC.

The chain employs TRBV19 and TRBJ2-2, with D uncertain. CDR1 LNHDA and CDR2 SQIVND come from the germline V gene (reference sequence). The CDR3 is made up of 13 amino acids. Trimming stripped 2 bases from V and 6 bases from J, with 7 bases between. In DNA form, the CDR3 reads TGTGCCAGTAGTATAATCGTCTCCGGGGAGCTGTTTTTT. This gives the protein CASSIIVSGELFF.

This chain uses TRBV7-2 with TRBJ2-7; 10 nucleotides align to TRBD2. Germline V lookup: CDR1 SGHTA, CDR2 FQGNSA. V gave up 4 bases and J gave up 6 bases; unmatched junction bases: 9. The CDR3 covers 15 residues. The CDR3 coding sequence is TGTGCCAGCAGCTGGCAAGCGGGAGGGCCGACCGAGCAGTACTTC. It encodes CASSWQAGGPTEQYF.

V is TRBV9 and J is TRBJ2-2, with D possibly being TRBD1 (6 bases). In germline, CDR1 is SGDLS, CDR2 YYNGEE. The CDR3 loop spans 15 amino acids. With 0 bases removed from V and 7 bases from J, the gap between germline ends came to 13 bases. The DNA of the CDR3 is TGTGCCAGCAGCGTAGTTGGGCAGGGGCACGGGGAGCTGTTTTTT. This sequence encodes CASSVVGQGHGELFF.

This clone has more than one count but fewer than ten. V gene TRBV29-1 combines with J gene TRBJ2-1; 8 nucleotides match TRBD2. In germline, CDR1 is SQVTM, CDR2 ANQGSEA. The CDR3 is 14 residues long. The V gene end was trimmed by 8 bases and the J gene end by 4 bases; junction bases not matched to a gene: 10. Here the CDR3 DNA reads TGCAGCACTCCCGGGACTAGGCTTTACAATGAGCAGTTCTTC. Protein: CSTPGTRLYNEQFF.

The V gene is TRBV30, the J gene TRBJ1-2, with D possibly being TRBD1 (6 bases). Germline loops: CDR1 GTSNPN, CDR2 SVGIG (reference sequence). The germline V and J ends were trimmed by 1 base and 8 bases, with 11 bases remaining between them. The CDR3 covers 12 residues. The CDR3 sequence: CAWSAYRDGYTF. DNA for the CDR3: TGTGCCTGGAGTGCTTACAGGGACGGCTACACCTTC.

This chain connects TRBV6-7 to TRBJ1-4; D not resolved. TRBV6-7 is given ORF status, its function remaining uncertain. Deletions cut 6 bases from V and 0 bases from J, with 20 bases between. The CDR3 is 18 amino acids. CDR3 DNA: TGTGCCAGCAGCCGCATGGGTAGGTATAAAGCAACTAATGAAAAACTGTTTTTT. The encoded protein is CASSRMGRYKATNEKLFF.

The gene calls are TRBV15 and TRBJ1-5; no firm D call. This CDR3 region has 16 residues. Germline V gives CDR1 LNHNV, CDR2 YYDKDF (reference sequence). The V end was cut by 5 bases, the J end by 1 base, with 15 bases between. The CDR3 DNA follows: TGTGCCACCAGCCTATATTCAGTACGGAGCAATCAGCCCCAGCATTTT. Translation: CATSLYSVRSNQPQHF.

The chain employs TRBV5-1 and TRBJ2-1; 8 positions agree with TRBD2. Germline V gene data show CDR1 as SGHRS and CDR2 as YFSETQ. This CDR3 is built from 15 residues. With 3 bases clipped from V and 9 bases from J, the junction kept 11 bases outside the gene matches. The chain's CDR3 is CASSWAGGSFGEQFF. CDR3 bases: TGCGCCAGCAGCTGGGCGGGAGGCAGCTTCGGTGAGCAGTTCTTC.

The chain uses TRBV2 and TRBJ1-4; D gene uncertain. With 11 bases removed from V and 6 bases from J, the gap between germline ends came to 16 bases. CDR3 length: 13 amino acids. In germline, CDR1 is SNHLY, CDR2 FYNNEI. CDR3 residues: CAFKRTAYEKLFF. The CDR3 DNA reads as TGTGCCTTCAAGAGGACGGCCTATGAAAAACTGTTTTTT.

V usage is TRBV7-9 and J usage is TRBJ1-1; no reliable D call. Trimming pared 5 bases from V and 8 bases from J, leaving 18 bases between. From germline, CDR1 is SEHNR and CDR2 FQNEAQ (reference sequence). The CDR3 has 14 amino acids. The chain's CDR3 is CASSPIRFPQEAFF. In nucleotides, the CDR3 is TGTGCCAGCAGCCCAATCAGGTTTCCACAAGAAGCTTTCTTT.

This clone was counted a few times. The rearrangement links TRBV19 to TRBJ2-1; D is ambiguous. Looked up from germline, CDR1 is LNHDA and CDR2 is SQIVND (reference sequence). Trimming removed 3 bases at V and 9 bases at J, with 9 bases between. The CDR3 loop spans 12 amino acids. This CDR3 reads CASSMASIEQFF. DNA of the CDR3: TGTGCCAGTAGTATGGCGAGTATTGAGCAGTTCTTC.

The V and J genes are TRBV12-1 and TRBJ2-2; the tabulated D call, TRBD2, remains unverified against the DNA. TRBV12-1 is recorded as a pseudogene. The CDR3 has 15 residues. CDR3 nucleotides: TGTGCCAGCAGCTTTCGGGCGGGAGGGCCCGGGGAGCTGTTTTTT. It translates to CASSFRAGGPGELFF.

This chain links TRBV27 with TRBJ2-2, with D maybe TRBD2 (6 bases). Germline-derived CDR1 and CDR2 are MNHEY and SMNVEV (reference sequence). The CDR3 length is 15 residues. V was cut by 5 bases and J by 2 bases, with 12 bases left in between. The CDR3 is CASSGRERNTGELFF. Written as DNA, the CDR3 is TGTGCCAGCAGTGGCCGGGAGCGAAACACCGGGGAGCTGTTTTTT.

This clone was detected once. The V call is TRBV5-5, the J call TRBJ2-7; D may be TRBD2 (6 bases). Per germline, CDR1 SGHKS and CDR2 YYEKEE (reference sequence). The CDR3 extends over 14 amino acids. V shed 0 bases and J shed 10 bases, with 17 bases lying between them. The CDR3 region is CASSLDRGNLLQYF. The CDR3 bases are TGTGCCAGCAGCTTGGATCGGGGGAACCTTTTACAGTACTTC.